Each of the 31 T cell receptor beta chains below was sequenced from the same sample in a study of blood T cell repertoires in COVID-19. Sequenced by immunoSEQ multiplex PCR; TCRdb stores in-frame clones only, minus some. The repertoire includes around 200,000 clones, about 84% of them detected once, and roughly 7.1% sits in the top ten. Specimen: peripheral blood. The receptors shown here come from a human donor in a cohort sampled during active COVID-19.

The chain employs TRBV12-3 or TRBV12-4 and TRBJ2-7; D may be TRBD1 (5 bases). This CDR3 has 12 residues. V dropped 5 bases and J dropped 6 bases, with 11 bases sitting between them. CDR3 sequence: CASSPGFGEQYF. The DNA for the CDR3 is TGTGCCAGCAGTCCAGGGTTCGGCGAGCAGTACTTC.

V usage is TRBV5-6 and J usage is TRBJ2-5; 11 bases match TRBD2. The CDR3 runs 15 residues. Germline CDR1 is SGHDT and CDR2 is YYEEEE. Unmatched junction bases numbered 4, after V lost 4 bases and J lost 2 bases. The CDR3 is CASSPLAGAQETQYF. In DNA form, the CDR3 reads TGTGCCAGCAGCCCACTAGCGGGGGCTCAAGAGACCCAGTACTTC.

This clone appeared once. The rearrangement uses TRBV7-6 and TRBJ1-1; D is possibly TRBD1 (6 bases). The V end was cut by 0 bases, the J end by 1 base, with 12 bases between. Germline V gene lookup returns CDR1 SGHVS and CDR2 FNYEAQ. The CDR3 totals 16 residues. The CDR3 loop is CASSLAGGPGNTEAFF. CDR3 nucleotides: TGTGCCAGCAGCTTAGCCGGGGGGCCCGGGAACACTGAAGCTTTCTTT.

The rearrangement joins TRBV5-1 to TRBJ1-2; D might be TRBD1 (6 bases). V was pared by 0 bases and J by 0 bases, with 12 bases between. This CDR3 spans 16 amino acids. Germline values: CDR1 SGHRS, CDR2 YFSETQ. The CDR3 nucleotides are TGCGCCAGCAGCTTGGGGGACATAGAAACTAACTATGGCTACACCTTC. Encoded protein: CASSLGDIETNYGYTF. The full variable domain, completed using reference TRBV5-1 and TRBJ1-2, is KAGVTQTPRYLIKTRGQQVTLSCSPISGHRSVSWYQQTPGQGLQFLFEYFSETQRNKGNFPGRFSGRQFSNSRSEMNVSTLELGDSALYLCASSLGDIETNYGYTFGSGTRLTVV.

The CDR3 bases are TGTGCTAGTGGTTTTCCGCGCGGAGGTGAAGCTTTCTTT. Translated: CASGFPRGGEAFF. The chain uses TRBV12-5 and TRBJ1-1; D not resolved. Germline values: CDR1 LGHNT, CDR2 FRNRAP. The CDR3 is made up of 13 amino acids. V gave up 3 bases and J gave up 7 bases, with 12 bases separating them.

The chain couples TRBV7-9 to TRBJ1-5, with D maybe TRBD1 (6 bases). The V gene's germline CDR1 is SEHNR and CDR2 FQNEAQ (reference sequence). CDR3 length equals 15 residues. V lost 6 bases to trimming and J lost 3 bases, with 15 bases between them. In DNA, the CDR3 is TGTGCCAGCAGGTCCGGGACAATCAACAATCAGCCCCAGCATTTT. Its translation is CASRSGTINNQPQHF.

The V gene is TRBV12-3 or TRBV12-4, the J gene TRBJ1-1; tentatively, D is TRBD1 (5 bases). CDR3 length: 13 residues. V gave up 7 bases and J gave up 6 bases, with 15 bases separating them. The CDR3 nucleotides are TGTGCCAGCACCGTGGGGCAGGTCGCTGAAGCTTTCTTT. Translation gives CASTVGQVAEAFF.

This clone was found a few times. V usage is TRBV30 and J usage is TRBJ1-1; D not certain. The CDR3 is made up of 14 amino acids. From germline, CDR1 is GTSNPN and CDR2 SVGIG (reference sequence). The DNA for the CDR3 is TGTGCGATAAGAGGCCCCCTTGGGAACACTGAAGCTTTCTTT. Protein: CAIRGPLGNTEAFF.

The chain recombines TRBV18 with TRBJ1-3, with 12 bases matching TRBD1. The ends lost 5 bases at V and 2 bases at J; junction bases unmatched: 7. Germline CDR1 KGHSH, CDR2 LQKENI. This CDR3 region has 17 residues. CDR3 coding DNA: TGTGCCAGCTCAATTTCGGGACAGGGGGCGACTGGAAACACCATATATTTT. It codes for CASSISGQGATGNTIYF.

The J gene is TRBJ1-4, the V gene TRBV6-5; TRBD1 aligns across 9 bases. The CDR3 runs 14 residues. CDR1 and CDR2 from the germline V gene are MNHEY and SVGAGI. Trimming at V came to 6 bases and at J to 8 bases, leaving 7 bases not matched to a gene. CDR3 sequence (DNA): TGTGCCAGCAGCTCCGGGACAGGGCGGGAAAAACTGTTTTTT. It codes for CASSSGTGREKLFF.

The chain employs TRBV30 and TRBJ2-7; D call uncertain. Germline lookup yields CDR1 GTSNPN and CDR2 SVGIG (reference sequence). This CDR3 is 14 amino acids long. V dropped 3 bases and J dropped 0 bases, with 12 bases sitting between them. The CDR3 sequence: CAWRDSTDSYEQYF. Written as DNA, the CDR3 is TGTGCCTGGAGAGACTCCACCGACTCCTACGAGCAGTACTTC.

V usage is TRBV30 and J usage is TRBJ1-1, with D possibly being TRBD1 (6 bases). Trimming left V 2 bases short and J 1 base short, with 17 bases between. The CDR3 loop spans 16 amino acids. In germline, CDR1 is GTSNPN, CDR2 SVGIG (reference sequence). CDR3 residues: CAWSSRWGRGNTEAFF. The CDR3 DNA reads as TGTGCCTGGAGTAGCCGCTGGGGGCGAGGGAACACTGAAGCTTTCTTT. The whole variable domain, filled in from reference TRBV30 and TRBJ1-1, reads SQTIHQWPATLVQPVGSPLSLECTVEGTSNPNLYWYRQAAGRGLQLLFYSVGIGQISSEVPQNLSASRPQDRQFILSSKKLLLSDSGFYLCAWSSRWGRGNTEAFFGQGTRLTVV.

The V gene is TRBV5-4, the J gene TRBJ2-5; 9 bases are a match to TRBD2. Germline CDR1 SGHNT, CDR2 YYREEE (reference sequence). V shed 5 bases, J shed 5 bases, and the junction held 13 bases outside the gene matches. This CDR3 comprises 16 residues. CDR3 loop: CASRRLGGGDLETQYF. In DNA, the CDR3 is TGTGCCAGCAGAAGGCTCGGCGGGGGGGATCTCGAGACCCAGTACTTC.

The CDR3 region is CASSLQVADTQYF. CDR3 in DNA: TGTGCCAGCAGCTTGCAGGTTGCAGATACGCAGTATTTT. J is TRBJ2-3 and V is TRBV5-4, with D hard to call. The CDR3 has 13 amino acids. Trimming stripped 1 base from V and 4 bases from J, with 7 bases between. Germline values: CDR1 SGHNT, CDR2 YYREEE (reference sequence).

The chain recombines TRBV10-3 with TRBJ2-1; 11 nucleotides align to TRBD2. The CDR3 length is 18 residues. The germline V gene encodes CDR1 ENHRY and CDR2 SYGVKD. V was pared by 1 base and J by 7 bases, with 12 bases of the junction left unmatched. DNA of the CDR3: TGTGCCATCAGTGAGTGGCTAGCGGGGGGTCGGACGGGGAATGAGCAGTTCTTC. Its translation: CAISEWLAGGRTGNEQFF.

The V and J genes are TRBV11-2 and TRBJ2-7; TRBD1 is a possible D gene (7 bases). The CDR3 is 15 residues long. Trimming shortened V by 0 bases and J by 2 bases, and 11 bases separated the two germline ends. Germline V lookup: CDR1 SGHAT, CDR2 FQNNGV. CDR3: CASSLDAGGTYEQYF. CDR3 DNA: TGTGCCAGCAGCTTAGATGCAGGGGGGACCTACGAGCAGTACTTC.

This chain links TRBV11-2 with TRBJ2-7; D remains unclear. CDR1 is SGHAT and CDR2 is FQNNGV in the germline V gene. The ends were cut back, 3 bases at V and 0 bases at J, with 9 bases in the middle. The CDR3 runs to 14 residues. CDR3 DNA sequence: TGTGCCAGCAGCTTTGGAGCGAGCTCCTACGAGCAGTACTTC. Translating it yields CASSFGASSYEQYF.

This clone was detected once. The gene calls are TRBV29-1 and TRBJ1-2; D remains ambiguous. Trimming cost V 2 bases and J 0 bases, with 13 bases left between them. This CDR3 has 15 amino acids. The germline gives CDR1 SQVTM, CDR2 ANQGSEA. The DNA of the CDR3 is TGCAGCGTTGAATTCTTCAGGCCTGCTAACTATGGCTACACCTTC. This codes for CSVEFFRPANYGYTF.

The rearrangement joins TRBV9 to TRBJ2-6; D may be TRBD1 (6 bases). Germline CDR1 and CDR2: SGDLS and YYNGEE. Trimming left V 2 bases short and J 1 base short, with 10 bases between. The CDR3 is made up of 16 amino acids. For the CDR3, the DNA is TGTGCCAGCAGCGTCGAACAGGGTTCTGGGGCCAACGTCCTGACTTTC. Protein product: CASSVEQGSGANVLTF.

This rearrangement joins TRBV19 to TRBJ2-2; D gene uncertain. This CDR3 is built from 12 residues. V shed 1 base and J shed 9 bases, with 6 bases lying between them. From germline, CDR1 is LNHDA and CDR2 SQIVND (reference sequence). The chain's CDR3 is CASSIGARELFF. For the CDR3, the DNA is TGTGCCAGTAGTATAGGGGCTCGGGAGCTGTTTTTT.

The V call is TRBV15, the J call TRBJ2-5; 7 nucleotides align to TRBD1. Germline loops: CDR1 LNHNV, CDR2 YYDKDF (reference sequence). The J segment lost 12 bases and the V segment lost 4 bases, leaving 8 bases of the junction unmatched. The CDR3 runs to 12 residues. The CDR3 DNA sequence: TGTGCCACCAGCACCTCGACAGGGTTCGAGTACTTC. It yields the protein CATSTSTGFEYF.

This sequence joins TRBV12-5 and TRBJ2-5; 12 nucleotides agree with TRBD2. Looked up from germline, CDR1 is LGHNT and CDR2 is FRNRAP. Trimming at V came to 5 bases and at J to 2 bases, leaving 0 bases not matched to a gene. The length of the CDR3 is 14 residues. The CDR3 nucleotides are TGTGCTAGTGGTCTAGCGGGGGGGCAAGAGACCCAGTACTTC. Protein product: CASGLAGGQETQYF.

This CDR3 reads CASSEELAGGNQETQYF. In DNA form, the CDR3 reads TGTGCCAGCAGTGAAGAGCTAGCGGGGGGGAATCAAGAGACCCAGTACTTC. The V and J genes are TRBV2 and TRBJ2-5; the match to TRBD2 covers 12 bases. CDR1 is SNHLY, CDR2 FYNNEI, per germline. The CDR3 has 17 residues. The junction had 5 bases not matched to a gene; V was cut back by 1 base and J by 2 bases. Using reference TRBV2 and TRBJ2-5 for the parts outside the CDR3, the full variable domain is EPEVTQTPSHQVTQMGQEVILRCVPISNHLYFYWYRQILGQKVEFLVSFYNNEISEKSEIFDDQFSVERPDGSNFTLKIRSTKLEDSAMYFCASSEELAGGNQETQYFGPGTRLLVL.

The genes are TRBV5-1 and TRBJ1-2; 8 bases fit TRBD1. Germline CDR1 and CDR2: SGHRS and YFSETQ. V shed 2 bases, J shed 1 base, and the junction held 1 base outside the gene matches. The CDR3 runs to 14 residues. The CDR3 here is CASSFDRGNYGYTF. The CDR3 nucleotides are TGCGCCAGCAGCTTTGACAGGGGTAACTATGGCTACACCTTC.

V gene TRBV24-1 combines with J gene TRBJ1-5; tentatively, D is TRBD1 (5 bases). Germline V gene sequence: CDR1 KGHDR, CDR2 SFDVKD. The CDR3 has 15 amino acids. The V end was cut by 2 bases, the J end by 6 bases, with 13 bases between. The CDR3 loop reads CATSDSPTGSQPQHF. The CDR3 nucleotides read TGTGCCACCAGTGATTCCCCTACAGGATCTCAGCCCCAGCATTTT.

This chain joins TRBV7-2 and TRBJ2-7; D possibly corresponds to TRBD2 (7 bases). Germline V gene data show CDR1 as SGHTA and CDR2 as FQGNSA. The germline V and J ends were trimmed by 1 base and 1 base, with 14 bases remaining between them. CDR3 length equals 16 residues. The DNA of the CDR3 is TGTGCCAGCAGCTTAGATGGGGGGGGGCTGTCCTACGAGCAGTACTTC. This gives the protein CASSLDGGGLSYEQYF.

For the CDR3, the DNA is TGTGCCAGCAGTTACTTGGGACAGGGCTACGAGCAGTACTTC. It encodes CASSYLGQGYEQYF. V is TRBV6-6 and J is TRBJ2-7; TRBD1 matches 9 bases. This CDR3 has 14 amino acids. Per the germline V gene, CDR1 is MNHNY and CDR2 is SVGAGI (reference sequence). V gave up 1 base and J gave up 3 bases; unmatched junction bases: 1.

The rearrangement uses TRBV10-3 and TRBJ2-3, with 9 bases lining up with TRBD2. This CDR3 region has 16 residues. CDR1 ENHRY and CDR2 SYGVKD come from the germline V gene. J gave up 2 bases and V 0 bases, and 3 bases lay outside the gene matches. CDR3 DNA sequence: TGTGCCATCAGTGAGTCGGGCGGGGGGGCCACAGATACGCAGTATTTT. Protein product: CAISESGGGATDTQYF.

The V call is TRBV18, the J call TRBJ1-2; D unclear. In germline, CDR1 is KGHSH, CDR2 LQKENI. This CDR3 is built from 13 residues. Between the trimmed V and J ends, which lost 2 bases and 6 bases, there was a span of 10 bases. The CDR3 protein is CASSPSGRDGYTF. CDR3 coding DNA: TGTGCCAGCTCACCATCGGGGAGGGATGGCTACACCTTC.

The chain employs TRBV19 and TRBJ2-1; TRBD2 might be the D (5 bases). Germline V gene data show CDR1 as LNHDA and CDR2 as SQIVND (reference sequence). This CDR3 has 13 residues. V gave up 7 bases and J gave up 2 bases, with 9 bases separating them. The CDR3 spells CASKFSAYNEQFF. CDR3 nucleotide sequence: TGTGCCAGTAAGTTTAGCGCCTACAATGAGCAGTTCTTC.

The chain couples TRBV5-1 to TRBJ1-1; the D is unclear. CDR3 length equals 12 residues. V dropped 4 bases and J dropped 1 base, with 5 bases sitting between them. Per the germline V gene, CDR1 is SGHRS and CDR2 is YFSETQ. As DNA, the CDR3 is TGCGCCAGCAGCGGGAGGAACACTGAAGCTTTCTTT. Amino acid sequence: CASSGRNTEAFF.